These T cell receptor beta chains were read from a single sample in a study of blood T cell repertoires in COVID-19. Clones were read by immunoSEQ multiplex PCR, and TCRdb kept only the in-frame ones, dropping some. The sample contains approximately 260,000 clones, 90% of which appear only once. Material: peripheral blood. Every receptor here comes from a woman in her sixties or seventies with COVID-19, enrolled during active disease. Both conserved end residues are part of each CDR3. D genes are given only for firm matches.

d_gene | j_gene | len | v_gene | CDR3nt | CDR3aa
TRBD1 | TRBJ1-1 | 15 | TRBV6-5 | TGTGCCAGCATAGTAGGGGGACAGGCGGCGACTGAAGCTTTCTTT | CASIVGGQAATEAFF
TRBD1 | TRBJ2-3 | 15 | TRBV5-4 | TGTGCCAGCAGCTCCGAGACACAGGGGCGGGATACGCAGTATTTT | CASSSETQGRDTQYF
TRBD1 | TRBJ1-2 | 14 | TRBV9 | TGTGCCAGCAGCGTTCAGGGGGTCACGTATGGCTACACCTTC | CASSVQGVTYGYTF
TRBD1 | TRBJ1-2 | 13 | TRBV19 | TGTGCCAGTCAGGGGGCGCAGGGCTATGGCTACACCTTC | CASQGAQGYGYTF
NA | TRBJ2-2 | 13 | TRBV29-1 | TGCAGCGTTGAAGGGGCAGGGCTCGGGGAGCTGTTTTTT | CSVEGAGLGELFF
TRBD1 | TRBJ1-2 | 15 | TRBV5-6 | TGTGCCAGCAGCTTGGTGGGGACAGAACGAAATGGCTACACCTTC | CASSLVGTERNGYTF
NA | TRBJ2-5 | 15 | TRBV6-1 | TGTGCCAGCAGTGAAGATCAGGGTTTCAGAGAGACCCAGTACTTC | CASSEDQGFRETQYF
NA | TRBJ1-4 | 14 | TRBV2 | TGTGCCAGCACCCCGTGGCAAACTAATGAAAAACTGTTTTTT | CASTPWQTNEKLFF
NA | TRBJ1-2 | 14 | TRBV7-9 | TGTGCCAGCAGCTTAGGGGGCGCCTCCTATGGCTACACCTTC | CASSLGGASYGYTF
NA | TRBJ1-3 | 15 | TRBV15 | TGTGCCACCAGCAGAGATAGGGGGTCTGGAAACACCATATATTTT | CATSRDRGSGNTIYF
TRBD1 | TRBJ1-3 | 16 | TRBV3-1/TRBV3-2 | TGTGCCAGCAGCCAGACAGGGGGCTACTCTGGAAACACCATATATTTT | CASSQTGGYSGNTIYF
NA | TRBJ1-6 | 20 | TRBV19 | TGTGCCAGTAGTATAGGGGCCCGTCGAACCCAAGTCTCCTATAATTCACCCCTCCACTTT | CASSIGARRTQVSYNSPLHF
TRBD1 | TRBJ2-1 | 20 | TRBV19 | TGTGCCAGTAGTGGGCTGGGACAGGGAAGGAGGGTGGGAGTGCGCAATGAGCAGTTCTTC | CASSGLGQGRRVGVRNEQFF
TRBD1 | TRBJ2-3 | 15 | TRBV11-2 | TGTGCCAGCAGCCCGACAGGGGATGGCACAGATACGCAGTATTTT | CASSPTGDGTDTQYF
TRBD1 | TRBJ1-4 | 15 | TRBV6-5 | TGTGCCAGCAGAAAACAGGGGGGCCTTAATGAAAAACTGTTTTTT | CASRKQGGLNEKLFF
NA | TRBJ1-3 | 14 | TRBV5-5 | TGTGCCAGCAGCATGGGACTCTCTGGAAACACCATATATTTT | CASSMGLSGNTIYF
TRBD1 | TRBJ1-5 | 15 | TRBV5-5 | TGTGCCAGCAGCGCCAGGGCAGGGGGGTATCAGCCCCAGCATTTT | CASSARAGGYQPQHF